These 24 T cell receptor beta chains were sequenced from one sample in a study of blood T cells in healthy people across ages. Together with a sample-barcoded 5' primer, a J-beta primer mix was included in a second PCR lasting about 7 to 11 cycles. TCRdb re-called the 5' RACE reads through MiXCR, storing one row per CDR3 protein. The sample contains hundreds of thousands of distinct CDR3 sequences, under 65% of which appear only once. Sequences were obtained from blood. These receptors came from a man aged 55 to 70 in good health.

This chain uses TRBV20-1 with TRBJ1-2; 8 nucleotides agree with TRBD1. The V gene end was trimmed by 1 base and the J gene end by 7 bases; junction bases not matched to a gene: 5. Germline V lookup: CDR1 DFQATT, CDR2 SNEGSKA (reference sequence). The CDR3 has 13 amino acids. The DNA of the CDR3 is TGCAGTGCTAGAGTTAGGACAGGGTCTGGCTACACCTTC. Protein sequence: CSARVRTGSGYTF.

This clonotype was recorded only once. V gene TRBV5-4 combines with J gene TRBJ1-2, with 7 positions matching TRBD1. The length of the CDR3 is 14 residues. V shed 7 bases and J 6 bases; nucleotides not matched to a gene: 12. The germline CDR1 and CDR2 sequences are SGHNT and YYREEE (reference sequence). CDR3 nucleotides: TGTGCCAGCCGCCGGACAGGTGGGACCAATGGCTACACCTTC. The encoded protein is CASRRTGGTNGYTF.

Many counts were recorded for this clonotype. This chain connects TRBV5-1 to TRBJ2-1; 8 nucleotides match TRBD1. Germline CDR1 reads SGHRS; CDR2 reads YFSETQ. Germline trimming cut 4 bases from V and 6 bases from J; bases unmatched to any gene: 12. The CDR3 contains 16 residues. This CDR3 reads CASSRTTGDAGNEQFF. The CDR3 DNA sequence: TGCGCCAGCAGCAGAACGACAGGGGACGCAGGCAATGAGCAGTTCTTC.

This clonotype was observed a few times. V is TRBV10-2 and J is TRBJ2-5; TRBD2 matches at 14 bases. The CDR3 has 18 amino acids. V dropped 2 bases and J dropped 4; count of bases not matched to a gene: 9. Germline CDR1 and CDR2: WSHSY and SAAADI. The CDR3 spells CASSERGLAGDGGETQYF. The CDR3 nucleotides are TGCGCCAGCAGTGAGAGGGGACTAGCGGGGGACGGGGGAGAGACCCAGTACTTC.

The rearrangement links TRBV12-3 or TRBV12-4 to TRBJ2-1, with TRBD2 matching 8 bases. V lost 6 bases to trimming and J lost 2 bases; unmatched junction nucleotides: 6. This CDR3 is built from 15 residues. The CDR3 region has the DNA TGTGCCAGCAGGGGGGCGGGGGGCCCCTACAATGAGCAGTTCTTC. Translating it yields CASRGAGGPYNEQFF.

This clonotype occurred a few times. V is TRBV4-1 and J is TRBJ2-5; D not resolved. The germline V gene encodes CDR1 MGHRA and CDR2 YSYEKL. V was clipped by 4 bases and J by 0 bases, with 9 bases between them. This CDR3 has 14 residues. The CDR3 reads CASSRQDNQETQYF. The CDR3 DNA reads TGCGCCAGCAGCCGGCAGGATAACCAAGAGACCCAGTACTTC.

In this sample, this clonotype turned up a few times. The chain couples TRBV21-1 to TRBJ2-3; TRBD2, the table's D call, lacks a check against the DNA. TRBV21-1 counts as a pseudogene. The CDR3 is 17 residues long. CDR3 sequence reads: CASTTPGRAGVSDTQYF. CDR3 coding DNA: TGTGCCAGCACCACCCCGGGTAGGGCGGGGGTTTCAGATACGCAGTATTTT.

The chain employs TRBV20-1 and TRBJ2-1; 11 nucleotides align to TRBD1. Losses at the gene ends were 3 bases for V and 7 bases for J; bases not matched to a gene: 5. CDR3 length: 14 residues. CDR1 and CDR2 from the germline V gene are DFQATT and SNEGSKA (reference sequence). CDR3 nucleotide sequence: TGCAGTGCTAGCCGGGACAGGGGGGTGAATGAGCAGTTCTTC. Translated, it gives CSASRDRGVNEQFF.

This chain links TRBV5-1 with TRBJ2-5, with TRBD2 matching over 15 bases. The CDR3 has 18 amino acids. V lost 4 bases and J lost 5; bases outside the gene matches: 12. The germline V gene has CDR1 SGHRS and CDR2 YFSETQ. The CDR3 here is CASSLGLAGGLFQETQYF. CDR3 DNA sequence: TGCGCCAGCAGCCTCGGACTAGCGGGGGGGCTGTTTCAGGAGACCCAGTACTTC.

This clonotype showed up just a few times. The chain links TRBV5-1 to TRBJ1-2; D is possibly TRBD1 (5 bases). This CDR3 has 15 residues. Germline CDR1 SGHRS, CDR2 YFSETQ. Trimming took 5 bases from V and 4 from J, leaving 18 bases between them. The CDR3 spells CASSPPGRQGYGYTF. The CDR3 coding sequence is TGCGCCAGCAGTCCCCCTGGAAGGCAGGGCTATGGCTACACCTTC.

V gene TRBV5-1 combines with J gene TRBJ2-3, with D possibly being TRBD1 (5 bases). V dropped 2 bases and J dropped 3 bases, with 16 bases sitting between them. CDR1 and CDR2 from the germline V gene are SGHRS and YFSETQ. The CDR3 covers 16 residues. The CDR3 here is CASSLSGRIGTDTQYF. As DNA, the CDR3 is TGCGCCAGCAGCTTATCAGGGCGTATAGGTACAGATACGCAGTATTTT.

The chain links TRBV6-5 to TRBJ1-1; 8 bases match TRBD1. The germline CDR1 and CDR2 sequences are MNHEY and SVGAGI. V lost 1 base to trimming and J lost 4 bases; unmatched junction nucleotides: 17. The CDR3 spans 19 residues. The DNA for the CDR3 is TGTGCCAGCAGTTACTATATAGGACAGGGATCGCGGCGGGCCACTGAAGCTTTCTTT. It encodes CASSYYIGQGSRRATEAFF.

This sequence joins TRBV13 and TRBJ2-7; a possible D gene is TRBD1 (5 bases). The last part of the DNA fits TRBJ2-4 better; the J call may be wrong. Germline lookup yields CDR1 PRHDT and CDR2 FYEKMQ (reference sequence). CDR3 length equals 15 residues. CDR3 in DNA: TGTGCCAGCTGTTTATTCAGGGCTGCCAAAAACATTCAGTACTTC. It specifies CASCLFRAAKNIQYF.

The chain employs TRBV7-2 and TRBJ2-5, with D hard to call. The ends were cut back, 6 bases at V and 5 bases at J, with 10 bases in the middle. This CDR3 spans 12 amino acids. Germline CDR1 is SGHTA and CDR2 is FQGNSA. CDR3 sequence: CASRPGRETQYF. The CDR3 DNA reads TGTGCCAGCAGACCTGGACGGGAGACCCAGTACTTC. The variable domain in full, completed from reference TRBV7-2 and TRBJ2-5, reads GAGVSQSPSNKVTEKGKDVELRCDPISGHTALYWYRQSLGQGLEFLIYFQGNSAPDKSGLPSDRFSAERTGGSVSTLTIQRTQQEDSAVYLCASRPGRETQYFGPGTRLLVL.

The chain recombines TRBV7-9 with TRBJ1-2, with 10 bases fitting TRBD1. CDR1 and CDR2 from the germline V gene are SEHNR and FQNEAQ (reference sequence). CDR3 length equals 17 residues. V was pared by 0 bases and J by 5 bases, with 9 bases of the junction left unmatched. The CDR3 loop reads CASSLAGTGAFLYGYTF. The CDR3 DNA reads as TGTGCCAGCAGCTTAGCAGGGACAGGGGCCTTTCTATATGGCTACACCTTC.

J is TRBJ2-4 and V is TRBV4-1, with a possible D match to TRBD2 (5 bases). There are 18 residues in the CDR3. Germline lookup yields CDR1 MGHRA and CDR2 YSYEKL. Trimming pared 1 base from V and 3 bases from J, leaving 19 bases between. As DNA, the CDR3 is TGCGCCAGCAGCCAAGGGGTAGGGCGGGCCGTAGGCAAAAACATTCAGTACTTC. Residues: CASSQGVGRAVGKNIQYF.

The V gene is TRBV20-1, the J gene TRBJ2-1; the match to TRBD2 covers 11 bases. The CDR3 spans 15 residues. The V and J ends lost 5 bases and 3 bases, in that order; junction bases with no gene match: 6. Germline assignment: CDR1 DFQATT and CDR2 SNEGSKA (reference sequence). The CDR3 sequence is CSARSGGVGYNEQFF. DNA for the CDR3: TGCAGTGCTCGTAGCGGGGGGGTAGGCTACAATGAGCAGTTCTTC.

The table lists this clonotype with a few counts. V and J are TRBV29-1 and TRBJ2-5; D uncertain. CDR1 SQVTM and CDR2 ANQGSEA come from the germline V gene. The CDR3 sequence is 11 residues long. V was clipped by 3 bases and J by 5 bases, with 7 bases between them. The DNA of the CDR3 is TGCAGCGTTGATTGGCGGGAGACCCAGTACTTC. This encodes CSVDWRETQYF.

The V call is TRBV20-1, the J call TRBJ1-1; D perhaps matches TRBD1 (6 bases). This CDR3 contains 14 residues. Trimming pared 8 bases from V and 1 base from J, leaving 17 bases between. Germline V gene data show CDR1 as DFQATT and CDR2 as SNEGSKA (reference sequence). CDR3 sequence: CSPRITGRNTEAFF. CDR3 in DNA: TGCAGTCCGAGAATCACAGGGCGGAACACTGAAGCTTTCTTT.

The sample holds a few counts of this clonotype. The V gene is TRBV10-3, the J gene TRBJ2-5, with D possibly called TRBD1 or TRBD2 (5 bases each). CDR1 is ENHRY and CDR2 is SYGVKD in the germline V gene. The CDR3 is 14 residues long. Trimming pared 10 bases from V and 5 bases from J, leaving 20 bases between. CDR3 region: CATSGAGTRETQYF. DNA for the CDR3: TGTGCCACCTCTGGGGCAGGGACCCGGGAGACCCAGTACTTC.

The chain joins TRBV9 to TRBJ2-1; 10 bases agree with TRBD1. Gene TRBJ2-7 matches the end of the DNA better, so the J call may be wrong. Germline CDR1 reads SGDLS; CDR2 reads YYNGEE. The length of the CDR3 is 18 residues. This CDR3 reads CASSVGVGGRDRGYEQYF. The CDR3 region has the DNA TGTGCCAGCAGCGTAGGAGTGGGGGGCCGGGACAGGGGTTACGAGCAGTACTTC.

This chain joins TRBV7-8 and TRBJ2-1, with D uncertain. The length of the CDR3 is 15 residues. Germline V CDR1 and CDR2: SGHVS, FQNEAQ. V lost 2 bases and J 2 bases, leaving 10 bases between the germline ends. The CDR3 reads CASSLMSDPYNEQFF. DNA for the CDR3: TGTGCCAGCAGCTTAATGAGTGATCCCTACAATGAGCAGTTCTTC. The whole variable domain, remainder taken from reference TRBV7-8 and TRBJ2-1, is GAGVSQSPRYKVAKRGQDVALRCDPISGHVSLFWYQQALGQGPEFLTYFQNEAQLDKSGLPSDRFFAERPEGSVSTLKIQRTQQEDSAVYLCASSLMSDPYNEQFFGPGTRLTVL.

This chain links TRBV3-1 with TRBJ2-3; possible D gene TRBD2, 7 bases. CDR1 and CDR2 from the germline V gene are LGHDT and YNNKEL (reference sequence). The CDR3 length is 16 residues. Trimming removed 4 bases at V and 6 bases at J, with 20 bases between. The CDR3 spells CASSPPGGLSRDTQYF. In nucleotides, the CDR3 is TGTGCCAGCAGCCCGCCGGGGGGCCTCTCGAGGGATACGCAGTATTTT.

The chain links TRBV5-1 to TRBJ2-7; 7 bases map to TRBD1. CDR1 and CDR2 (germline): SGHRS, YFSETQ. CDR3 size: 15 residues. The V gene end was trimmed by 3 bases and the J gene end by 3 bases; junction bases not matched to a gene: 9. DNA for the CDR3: TGCGCCAGCAGCTGGGTCCTGGCAGGGGGCTACGAGCAGTACTTC. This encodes CASSWVLAGGYEQYF.